This TCR beta chain was captured by sequencing in a study of cytomegalovirus exposure and HLA in healthy donors. Findings of the study overall: The CMV antigen specificity of a few CMV-associated chains was confirmed through in vitro analysis.

The PCR contained 60 Vbeta and 13 Jbeta primers. In the source study's methods: In a later analysis, of around 83 million unique beta chains, about 12 million appeared in at least two donors. Using immunoSEQ multiplex PCR, the repertoire was profiled, and TCRdb retains in-frame clones only, with some absent. The DNA was the basis for D and trimming; V, J and clone size are from that table. Here the sample spans approximately 130,000 clones, around four fifths being singletons. This clone was seen a handful of times. Its antigen is still unknown. The CDR3 length is 16 residues. Germline V CDR1 and CDR2: SGHRS, YFSETQ. The V end was cut by 2 bases, the J end by 0 bases, with 12 bases between.

This sequence joins TRBV5-1 and TRBJ2-1, with D tentatively TRBD2 (7 bases). The sequenced sample was PBMCs. The origin of this receptor is a woman in her thirties or forties in good health and CMV-seronegative. In DNA, the CDR3 is TGCGCCAGCAGCTTCGCGGGGGCCAACTCCTACAATGAGCAGTTCTTC. Its translation: CASSFAGANSYNEQFF.